This TCR beta chain emerged from a study of blood T cell repertoires in COVID-19. The germline V gene encodes CDR1 SNHLY and CDR2 FYNNEI. Trimming took 8 bases from V and 2 from J, leaving 7 bases between them. This CDR3 comprises 13 residues. Clones were read by immunoSEQ multiplex PCR, and TCRdb kept only the in-frame ones, dropping some. The data hold 200,000 to 250,000 clones, with roughly 85% observed a single time. This receptor was identified in a woman aged 80 or over with acute or convalescent COVID-19. Sequencing used peripheral blood. This chain uses TRBV2 with TRBJ2-6, with TRBD1 as a possible D gene (6 bases). This CDR3 is CASQGTGANVLTF. The CDR3 bases are TGTGCCAGCCAGGGGACTGGGGCCAACGTCCTGACTTTC.